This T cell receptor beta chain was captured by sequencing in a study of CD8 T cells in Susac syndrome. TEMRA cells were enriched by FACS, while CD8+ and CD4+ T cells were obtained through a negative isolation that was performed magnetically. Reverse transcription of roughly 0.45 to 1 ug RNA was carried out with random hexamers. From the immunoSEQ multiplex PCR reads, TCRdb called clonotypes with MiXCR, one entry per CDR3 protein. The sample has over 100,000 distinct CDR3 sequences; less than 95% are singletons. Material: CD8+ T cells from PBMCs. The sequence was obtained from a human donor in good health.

DNA of the CDR3: TGCGCCAGCAGCTTGACCTCCACCACAGATACGCAGTATTTT. Protein: CASSLTSTTDTQYF. The chain combines TRBV5-1 with TRBJ2-3; D not certain. The CDR3 is 14 amino acids. Germline CDR1 is SGHRS and CDR2 is YFSETQ. Deletions cut 1 base from V and 2 bases from J, with 8 bases between.